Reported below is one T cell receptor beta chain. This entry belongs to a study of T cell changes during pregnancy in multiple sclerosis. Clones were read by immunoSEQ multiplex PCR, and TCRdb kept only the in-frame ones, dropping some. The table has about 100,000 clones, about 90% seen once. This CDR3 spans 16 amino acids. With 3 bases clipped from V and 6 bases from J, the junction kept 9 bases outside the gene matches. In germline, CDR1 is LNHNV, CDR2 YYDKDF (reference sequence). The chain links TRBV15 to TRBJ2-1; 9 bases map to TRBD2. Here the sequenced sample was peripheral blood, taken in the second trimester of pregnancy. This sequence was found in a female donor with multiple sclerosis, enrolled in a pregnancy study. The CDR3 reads CATSSNSGRRSNEQFF. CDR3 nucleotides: TGTGCCACCAGCAGCAATAGCGGGAGACGGAGCAATGAGCAGTTCTTC.